These T cell receptor beta chains were read from a single sample in a study of blood T cells in healthy people across ages. TCRdb used MiXCR to reprocess the 5' RACE reads, holding one entry per CDR3 protein. The sample consists of hundreds of thousands of distinct CDR3 sequences, about 21% of them appearing once. The sequenced sample was blood. The receptors shown here come from a man aged 70-80 years in good health. The CDR3 runs from the conserved cysteine through the conserved F or W. The D gene is left open where the match is weak. Only part of the rows carry a size: once, few, many, or a class if the clone is expanded.

few	TRBV7-9	TRBJ2-2	TRBD2	TGTGCCAGCAGCTTGATCGCGGGAGGGAACACCGGGGAGCTGTTTTTT	CASSLIAGGNTGELFF
few	TRBV3-1	TRBJ2-5	NA	TGTGCCAGCAGCCCACAGACCGGTGGAGAGACCCAGTACTTC	CASSPQTGGETQYF
few	TRBV20-1	TRBJ2-1	TRBD2	TGCAGTGCTTCGATAGCGGGACCGTCCTACAATGAGCAGTTCTTC	CSASIAGPSYNEQFF
NA	TRBV5-1	TRBJ2-7	TRBD2	TGCGCCAGCAGCTTGCTCCCAGCGGGGGGCTTAGGCGAGCAGTACTTC	CASSLLPAGGLGEQYF
many	TRBV6-1	TRBJ2-6	NA	TGTGCCAGCAGTGAAAGGGACTCTGGGGCCAACGTCCTGACTTTC	CASSERDSGANVLTF
NA	TRBV6-2/TRBV6-3	TRBJ2-7	NA	TGTGCCAGCAGTCATACGGGAGATCGGTACTTC	CASSHTGDRYF
NA	TRBV4-1	TRBJ2-7	NA	TGCGCCAGCAGCCAAACGTTCTTGGACTACTCCTACGAGCAGTACTTC	CASSQTFLDYSYEQYF
few	TRBV3-1	TRBJ2-2	NA	TGTGCCAGCAGCCCGAAAGGGGTAGGGGAGCTGTTTTTT	CASSPKGVGELFF
few	TRBV9	TRBJ2-3	NA	TGTGCCAGCAGCACCCGACCTAGCGCAGATACGCGGTATTTT	CASSTRPSADTRYF
few	TRBV11-2	TRBJ2-1	NA	TGTGCCAGCAGCCCAAGGGCAAGCGGGCCCTACAATGAGCAGTTCTTC	CASSPRASGPYNEQFF
few	TRBV6-5	TRBJ2-7	NA	TGTGCCCGCAGTTATCCCTCAGGGGACGAGCAGTACTTC	CARSYPSGDEQYF
NA	TRBV12-5	TRBJ2-1	NA	TGTGCTAGTGGTTTGAGTGATGAGCAGTTCTTC	CASGLSDEQFF
NA	TRBV4-1	TRBJ2-5	NA	TGCGCCAGCAGCCAAGAAGGATGGCAGGTAGAGACCCAGTACTTC	CASSQEGWQVETQYF
NA	TRBV20-1	TRBJ2-3	TRBD2	TGCAGTGCTAGAGATTCCGGACTAGCGGGACAGTCAGCTACGCAGTATTTT	CSARDSGLAGQSATQYF
NA	TRBV28	TRBJ1-2	TRBD1	TGTGCCAGCAGTAACCCGAGACAGGGGGAAAACTATGGCTACACCTTC	CASSNPRQGENYGYTF
NA	TRBV2	TRBJ1-1	NA	TGTGCCAGCAGTGATTCTGCAGGGAGGAACACTGAAGCTTTCTTT	CASSDSAGRNTEAFF
NA	TRBV7-2	TRBJ1-1	NA	TGTGCCAGCAGCTTTTTATCAGGGTACACTGAAGCTTTCTTT	CASSFLSGYTEAFF
NA	TRBV12-5	TRBJ2-7	NA	TGTGCTAGTGGTTTGGTAATTGAAACAGTCCACGAGCAGTACTTC	CASGLVIETVHEQYF
NA	TRBV10-3	TRBJ1-4	TRBD1	TGTGCCATCAGACCGACAGGGGCTAATGAAAAACTGTTTTTT	CAIRPTGANEKLFF
NA	TRBV7-2	TRBJ1-2	NA	TGTGCCAGCAGCTTAGGTGGACAGTTCGACTATGGCTACACCTTC	CASSLGGQFDYGYTF
once	TRBV5-6	TRBJ2-4	TRBD2	TGTGCCAGCAGCTCCCGACTAGCCAAAAACATTCACTACTTC	CASSSRLAKNIHYF
NA	TRBV7-2	TRBJ1-3	NA	TGTGCCAGCAGCTTAGTGTGGGGGTCTGGAAACACCATATATTTT	CASSLVWGSGNTIYF
NA	TRBV29-1	TRBJ2-3	NA	TGCAGCGTTCCCGGGGAGCGGACTAGCACAGATACGCAGTATTTT	CSVPGERTSTDTQYF
NA	TRBV29-1	TRBJ1-1	NA	TGCAGCGCCAATCAGGCCACACACACTGAAGCTTTCTTT	CSANQATHTEAFF
NA	TRBV20-1	TRBJ2-1	TRBD2	TGCAGTGCTGTCCGGACTAGCGGGAGCGGGGATGAGCAGTTCTTC	CSAVRTSGSGDEQFF
NA	TRBV3-1	TRBJ2-7	NA	TGTGCCAGCAGCCAACAAGGGGGTAGTCCTGCCTACGAGCAGTACTTC	CASSQQGGSPAYEQYF
NA	TRBV24-1	TRBJ2-2	NA	TGTGCCACCAGTGGTGCAGGGAAGAACACCGGGGAGCTGTTTTTT	CATSGAGKNTGELFF
NA	TRBV30	TRBJ1-1	NA	TGTGCCTGGAGTGAGACAGTAGCTTTCTTT	CAWSETVAFF
NA	TRBV20-1	TRBJ2-1	NA	TGCAGTGCTCCGCGCAATGAGCAGTTCTTC	CSAPRNEQFF
NA	TRBV7-9	TRBJ1-3	TRBD1	TGTGCCAGCAATCAACAGGGGTCTGGAAACACCATATATTTT	CASNQQGSGNTIYF
NA	TRBV12-3/TRBV12-4	TRBJ1-6	NA	TGTGCCAGCAGTTTAGGGGCGTCAGGATTAAATTCACCCCTCCACTTT	CASSLGASGLNSPLHF
NA	TRBV29-1	TRBJ2-7	NA	TGCAGCGTGAAGGATCCTGGGGAGCAGTACTTC	CSVKDPGEQYF
NA	TRBV7-2	TRBJ2-1	NA	TGTGCCAGCAGCTTAGCTGGGGGGGCTCATAACAATGAGCAGTTCTTC	CASSLAGGAHNNEQFF
few	TRBV27	TRBJ2-1	TRBD1	TGTGCCAGCAGCAGGGGGACCTCGGCGGCACAGTTCTTC	CASSRGTSAAQFF
NA	TRBV19	TRBJ1-1	NA	TGTGCCAGTAGAATCACCAGGGCCCTACACACTGAAGCTTTCTTT	CASRITRALHTEAFF
few	TRBV20-1	TRBJ2-7	TRBD2	TGCAGTGCTTTCCCCAGCGGGATTGGGAACGAGCGGTACTTC	CSAFPSGIGNERYF
few	TRBV28	TRBJ2-7	NA	TGTGCCAGCAGCCGCCCAGGGAGTAGTTACGAGCAGTACTTC	CASSRPGSSYEQYF
NA	TRBV10-3	TRBJ2-1	TRBD2	TGTGCCATCAACCGAGCGGGGGACAATGAGCAGTTCTTC	CAINRAGDNEQFF
many	TRBV3-1	TRBJ1-1	NA	TGTGCCAGCAGCCAGGGAGGGGTGAACACTGAAGCTTTCTTT	CASSQGGVNTEAFF
NA	TRBV12-3/TRBV12-4	TRBJ2-1	NA	TGTGCCAGCAGCCCTACTAGGGGAATATACAATGAGCAGTTCTTC	CASSPTRGIYNEQFF
NA	TRBV20-1	TRBJ2-5	TRBD1	TGCAGTGCTCGATTGACAGGGGGCCAAGAGACCCAGTACTTC	CSARLTGGQETQYF
NA	TRBV3-1	TRBJ2-1	NA	TGTGCCAGCAGCCAAGAGACTATTTCGGAAGGGAAACAGTTCTTC	CASSQETISEGKQFF
NA	TRBV5-1	TRBJ1-4	NA	TGCGCCAGCAGCGTCGGACAGAACTTTGCAACTAATGAAAAACTGTTTTTT	CASSVGQNFATNEKLFF
NA	TRBV10-3	TRBJ2-3	TRBD1	TGTGCCATCAGCGAGAGCCCCGCACAGGGGCGGGATACGCAGTATTTT	CAISESPAQGRDTQYF
few	TRBV6-5	TRBJ2-7	NA	TGTGCCAGCAGTTACTCGCTCGGTTACGAGCAGTACTTC	CASSYSLGYEQYF
many	TRBV12-3/TRBV12-4	TRBJ2-7	NA	TGTGCCAGCAGTTCATCAGGGTTCTCAAGTCTGGGGCAGTACTTC	CASSSSGFSSLGQYF
few	TRBV6-6	TRBJ2-7	NA	TGTGCCAGCAGTCCCATAATAGGGGGAGCCTACGAGCAGTACTTC	CASSPIIGGAYEQYF
few	TRBV29-1	TRBJ1-2	TRBD1	TGCAGCGTTGGACAGGGGGCCTATGGCTACACCTTC	CSVGQGAYGYTF
NA	TRBV7-3	TRBJ2-1	TRBD1	TGTGCCAGCAGCTTATTGCCGGGACAGGGTGTGAATGAGCAGTTCTTC	CASSLLPGQGVNEQFF
NA	TRBV5-1	TRBJ2-3	NA	TGCGCCAGCAGCTTGGCCGCCAGGCCAGGCACAGATACGCAGTATTTT	CASSLAARPGTDTQYF
many	TRBV20-1	TRBJ2-1	TRBD1	TGCAGTGCTAGAGAATCTGGACAGGGTATCTCCAATGAGCAGTTCTTC	CSARESGQGISNEQFF